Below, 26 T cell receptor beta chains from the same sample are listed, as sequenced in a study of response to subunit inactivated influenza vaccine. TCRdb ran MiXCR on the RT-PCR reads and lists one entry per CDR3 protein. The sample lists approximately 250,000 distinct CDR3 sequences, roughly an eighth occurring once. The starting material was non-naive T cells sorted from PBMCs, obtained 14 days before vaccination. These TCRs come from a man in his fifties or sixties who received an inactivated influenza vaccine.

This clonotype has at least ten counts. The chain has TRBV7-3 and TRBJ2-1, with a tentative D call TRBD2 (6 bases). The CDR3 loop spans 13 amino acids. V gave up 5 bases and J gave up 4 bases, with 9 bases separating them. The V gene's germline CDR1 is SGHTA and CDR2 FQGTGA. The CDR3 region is CASSQGLYNEQFF. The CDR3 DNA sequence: TGTGCCAGCAGCCAGGGACTTTACAATGAGCAGTTCTTC.

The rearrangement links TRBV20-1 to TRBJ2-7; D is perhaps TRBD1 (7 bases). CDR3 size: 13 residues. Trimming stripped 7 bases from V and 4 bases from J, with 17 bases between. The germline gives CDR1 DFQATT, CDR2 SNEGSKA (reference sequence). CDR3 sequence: CSGQMTGTYEQYF. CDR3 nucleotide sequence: TGCAGTGGGCAGATGACAGGGACTTACGAGCAGTACTTC.

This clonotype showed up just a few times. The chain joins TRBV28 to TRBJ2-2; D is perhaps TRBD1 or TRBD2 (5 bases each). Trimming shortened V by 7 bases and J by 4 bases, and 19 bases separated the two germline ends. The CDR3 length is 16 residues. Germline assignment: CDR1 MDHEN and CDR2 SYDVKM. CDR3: CASTTGTTASTGELFF. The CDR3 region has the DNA TGTGCCAGCACTACCGGGACCACTGCAAGCACCGGGGAGCTGTTTTTT. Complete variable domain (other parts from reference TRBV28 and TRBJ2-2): DVKVTQSSRYLVKRTGEKVFLECVQDMDHENMFWYRQDPGLGLRLIYFSYDVKMKEKGDIPEGYSVSREKKERFSLILESASTNQTSMYLCASTTGTTASTGELFFGEGSRLTVL.

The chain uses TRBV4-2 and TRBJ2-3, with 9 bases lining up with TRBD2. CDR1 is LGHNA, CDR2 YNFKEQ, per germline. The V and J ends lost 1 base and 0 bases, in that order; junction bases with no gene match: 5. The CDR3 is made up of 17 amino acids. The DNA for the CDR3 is TGTGCCAGCAGCCAAGCGTGGGCGGGAGGGAGCACAGATACGCAGTATTTT. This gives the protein CASSQAWAGGSTDTQYF.

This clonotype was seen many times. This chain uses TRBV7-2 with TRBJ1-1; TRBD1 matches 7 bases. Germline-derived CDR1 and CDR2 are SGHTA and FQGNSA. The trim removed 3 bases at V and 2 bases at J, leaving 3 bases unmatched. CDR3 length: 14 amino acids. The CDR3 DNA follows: TGTGCCAGCAGCTTGGGACAGAAAAACACTGAAGCTTTCTTT. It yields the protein CASSLGQKNTEAFF.

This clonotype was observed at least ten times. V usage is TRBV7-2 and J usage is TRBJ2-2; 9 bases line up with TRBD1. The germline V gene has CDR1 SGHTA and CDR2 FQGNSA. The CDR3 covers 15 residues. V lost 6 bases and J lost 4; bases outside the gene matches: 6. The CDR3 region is CASRAGTGRTGELFF. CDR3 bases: TGTGCCAGCAGGGCCGGGACAGGGCGCACCGGGGAGCTGTTTTTT.

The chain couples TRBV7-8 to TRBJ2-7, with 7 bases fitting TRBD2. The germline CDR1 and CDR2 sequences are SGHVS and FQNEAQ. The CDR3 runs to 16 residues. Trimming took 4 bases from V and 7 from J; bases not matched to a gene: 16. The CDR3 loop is CASSSDLGRAFFEQYF. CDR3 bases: TGTGCCAGCAGCTCCGATTTGGGGAGGGCCTTCTTTGAGCAGTACTTC.

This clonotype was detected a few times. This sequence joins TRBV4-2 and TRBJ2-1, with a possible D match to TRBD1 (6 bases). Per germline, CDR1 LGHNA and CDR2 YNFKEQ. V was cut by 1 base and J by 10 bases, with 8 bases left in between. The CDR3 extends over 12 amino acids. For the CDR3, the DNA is TGTGCCAGCAGCCAAGTCGGACAGGAGCAGTTCTTC. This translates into CASSQVGQEQFF.

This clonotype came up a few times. CDR3 nucleotide sequence: TGCGCCAGCAGCTTAGGACTAGCGGGGGCCTTAGCCTACGAGCAGTACTTC. Its translation: CASSLGLAGALAYEQYF. V is TRBV4-1 and J is TRBJ2-7; 13 bases are a match to TRBD2. With 5 bases clipped from V and 2 bases from J, the junction kept 9 bases outside the gene matches. This CDR3 spans 17 amino acids. Germline V gene lookup returns CDR1 MGHRA and CDR2 YSYEKL.

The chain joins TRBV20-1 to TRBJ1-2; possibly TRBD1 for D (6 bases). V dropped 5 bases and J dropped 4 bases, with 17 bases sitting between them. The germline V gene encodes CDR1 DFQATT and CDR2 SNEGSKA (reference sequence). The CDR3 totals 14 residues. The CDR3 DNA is TGCAGTGCTTTCGATCGACAGGAACTCTATGGCTACACCTTC. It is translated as CSAFDRQELYGYTF.

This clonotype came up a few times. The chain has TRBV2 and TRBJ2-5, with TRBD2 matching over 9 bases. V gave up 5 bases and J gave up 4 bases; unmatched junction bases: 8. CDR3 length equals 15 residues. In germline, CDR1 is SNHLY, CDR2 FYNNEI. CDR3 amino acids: CASSHSGRRGETQYF. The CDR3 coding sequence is TGTGCCAGCAGTCATAGCGGGAGACGAGGAGAGACCCAGTACTTC.

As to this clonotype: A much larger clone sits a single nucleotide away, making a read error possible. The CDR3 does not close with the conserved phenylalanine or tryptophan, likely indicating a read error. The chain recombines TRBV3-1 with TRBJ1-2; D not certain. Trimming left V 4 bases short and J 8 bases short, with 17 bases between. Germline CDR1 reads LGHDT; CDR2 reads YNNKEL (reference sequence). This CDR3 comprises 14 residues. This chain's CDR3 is CASSPAAPGSGYTS. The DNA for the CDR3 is TGTGCCAGCAGCCCAGCGGCCCCGGGGAGCGGCTACACCTCC.

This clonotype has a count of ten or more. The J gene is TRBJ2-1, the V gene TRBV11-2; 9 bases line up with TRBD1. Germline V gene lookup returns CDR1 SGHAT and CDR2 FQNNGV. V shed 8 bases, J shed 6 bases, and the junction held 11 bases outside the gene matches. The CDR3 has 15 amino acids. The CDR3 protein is CASGIGQGRSNEQFF. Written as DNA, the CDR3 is TGTGCCAGCGGAATCGGACAGGGGCGATCCAATGAGCAGTTCTTC. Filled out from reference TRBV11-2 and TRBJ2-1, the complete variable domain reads EAGVAQSPRYKIIEKRQSVAFWCNPISGHATLYWYQQILGQGPKLLIQFQNNGVVDDSQLPKDRFSAERLKGVDSTLKIQPAKLEDSAVYLCASGIGQGRSNEQFFGPGTRLTVL.

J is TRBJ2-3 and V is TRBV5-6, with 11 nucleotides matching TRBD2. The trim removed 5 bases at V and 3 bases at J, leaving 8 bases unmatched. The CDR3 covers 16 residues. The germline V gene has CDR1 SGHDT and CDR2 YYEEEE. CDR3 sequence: CASRLAGGEWTDTQYF. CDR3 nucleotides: TGTGCCAGCAGGTTAGCGGGGGGGGAATGGACAGATACGCAGTATTTT.

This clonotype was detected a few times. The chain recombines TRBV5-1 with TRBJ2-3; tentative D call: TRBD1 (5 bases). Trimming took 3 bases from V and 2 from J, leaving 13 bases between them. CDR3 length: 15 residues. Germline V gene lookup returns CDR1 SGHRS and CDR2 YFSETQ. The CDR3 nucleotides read TGCGCCAGCAGCTCATGGGGCCAGTACACAGATACGCAGTATTTT. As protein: CASSSWGQYTDTQYF. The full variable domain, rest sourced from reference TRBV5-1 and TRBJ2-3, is KAGVTQTPRYLIKTRGQQVTLSCSPISGHRSVSWYQQTPGQGLQFLFEYFSETQRNKGNFPGRFSGRQFSNSRSEMNVSTLELGDSALYLCASSSWGQYTDTQYFGPGTRLTVL.

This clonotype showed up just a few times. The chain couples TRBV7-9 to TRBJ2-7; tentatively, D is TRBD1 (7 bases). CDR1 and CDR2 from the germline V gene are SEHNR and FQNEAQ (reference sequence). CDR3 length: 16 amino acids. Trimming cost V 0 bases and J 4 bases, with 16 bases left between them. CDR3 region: CASSLAGSGGLYEQYF. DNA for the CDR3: TGTGCCAGCAGCTTAGCTGGGTCAGGGGGGCTTTACGAGCAGTACTTC.

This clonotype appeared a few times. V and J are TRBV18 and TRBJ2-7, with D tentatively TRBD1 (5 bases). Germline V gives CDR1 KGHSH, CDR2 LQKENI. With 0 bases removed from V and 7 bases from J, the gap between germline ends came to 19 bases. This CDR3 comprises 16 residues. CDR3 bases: TGTGCCAGCTCACCACCGGGGCTACCTGCCTCGGGTGAGCAGTACTTC. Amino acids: CASSPPGLPASGEQYF.

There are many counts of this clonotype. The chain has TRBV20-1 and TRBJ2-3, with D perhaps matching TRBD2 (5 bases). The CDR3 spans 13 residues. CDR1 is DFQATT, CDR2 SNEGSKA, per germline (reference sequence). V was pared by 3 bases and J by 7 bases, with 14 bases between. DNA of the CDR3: TGCAGTGCTAGGAGGGCCGCAAGGCATACGCAGTATTTT. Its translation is CSARRAARHTQYF.

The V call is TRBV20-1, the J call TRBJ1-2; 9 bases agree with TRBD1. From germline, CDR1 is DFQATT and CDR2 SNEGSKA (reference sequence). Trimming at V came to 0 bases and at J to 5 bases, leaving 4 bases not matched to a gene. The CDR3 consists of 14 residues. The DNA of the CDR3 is TGCAGTGCTAGAGATCGGGACAGGGTTTATGGCTACACCTTC. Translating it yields CSARDRDRVYGYTF.

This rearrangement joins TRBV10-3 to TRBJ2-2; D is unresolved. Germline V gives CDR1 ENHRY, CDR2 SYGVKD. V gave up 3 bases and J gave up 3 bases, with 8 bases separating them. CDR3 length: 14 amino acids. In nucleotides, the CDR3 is TGTGCCATCAGTGATTCGTCCTACACCGGGGAGCTGTTTTTT. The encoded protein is CAISDSSYTGELFF.

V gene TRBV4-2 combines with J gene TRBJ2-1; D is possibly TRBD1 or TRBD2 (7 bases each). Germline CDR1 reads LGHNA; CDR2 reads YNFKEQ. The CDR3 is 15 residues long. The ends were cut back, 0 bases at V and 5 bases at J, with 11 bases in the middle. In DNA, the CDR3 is TGTGCCAGCAGCCAAGACAGGGGGGGCAACAATGAGCAGTTCTTC. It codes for CASSQDRGGNNEQFF.

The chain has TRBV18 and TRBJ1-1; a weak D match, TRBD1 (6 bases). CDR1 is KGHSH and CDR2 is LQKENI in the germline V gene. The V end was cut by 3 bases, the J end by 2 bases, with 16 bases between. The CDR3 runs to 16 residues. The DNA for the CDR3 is TGTGCCAGCTCACCTCAAGAACAGGGAGCTAACACTGAAGCTTTCTTT. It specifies CASSPQEQGANTEAFF. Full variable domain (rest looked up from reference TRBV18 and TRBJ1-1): NAGVMQNPRHLVRRRGQEARLRCSPMKGHSHVYWYRQLPEEGLKFMVYLQKENIIDESGMPKERFSAEFPKEGPSILRIQQVVRGDSAAYFCASSPQEQGANTEAFFGQGTRLTVV.

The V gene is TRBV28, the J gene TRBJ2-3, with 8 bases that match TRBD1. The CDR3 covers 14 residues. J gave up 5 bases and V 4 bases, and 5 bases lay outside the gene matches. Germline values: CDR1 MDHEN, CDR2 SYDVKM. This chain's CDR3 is CASSSWTGQDTQYF. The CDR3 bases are TGTGCCAGCAGTTCCTGGACAGGGCAAGATACGCAGTATTTT.

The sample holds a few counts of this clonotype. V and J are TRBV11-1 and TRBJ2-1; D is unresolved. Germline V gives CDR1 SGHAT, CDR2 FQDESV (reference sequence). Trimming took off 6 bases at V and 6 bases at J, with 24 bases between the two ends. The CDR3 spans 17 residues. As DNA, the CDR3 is TGTGCCAGCAGTTCCACCTCTTCGGCTAGTAAGGGCAATGAGCAGTTCTTC. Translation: CASSSTSSASKGNEQFF. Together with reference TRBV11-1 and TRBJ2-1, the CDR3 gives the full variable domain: EAEVAQSPRYKITEKSQAVAFWCDPISGHATLYWYRQILGQGPELLVQFQDESVVDDSQLPKDRFSAERLKGVDSTLKIQPAELGDSAMYLCASSSTSSASKGNEQFFGPGTRLTVL.

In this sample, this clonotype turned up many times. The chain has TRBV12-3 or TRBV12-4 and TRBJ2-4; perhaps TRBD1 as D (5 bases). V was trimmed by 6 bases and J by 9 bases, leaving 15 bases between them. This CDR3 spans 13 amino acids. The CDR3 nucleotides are TGTGCCAGCAGCCAGACAGCCCAGGGCATTCAGTACTTC. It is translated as CASSQTAQGIQYF.

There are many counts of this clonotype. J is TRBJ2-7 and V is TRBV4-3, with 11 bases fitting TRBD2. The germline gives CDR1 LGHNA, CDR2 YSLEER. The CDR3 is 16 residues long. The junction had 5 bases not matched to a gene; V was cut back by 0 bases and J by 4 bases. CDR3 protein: CASSQDISGGGYEQYF. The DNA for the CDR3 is TGCGCCAGCAGCCAAGATATTAGCGGGGGGGGTTACGAGCAGTACTTC.